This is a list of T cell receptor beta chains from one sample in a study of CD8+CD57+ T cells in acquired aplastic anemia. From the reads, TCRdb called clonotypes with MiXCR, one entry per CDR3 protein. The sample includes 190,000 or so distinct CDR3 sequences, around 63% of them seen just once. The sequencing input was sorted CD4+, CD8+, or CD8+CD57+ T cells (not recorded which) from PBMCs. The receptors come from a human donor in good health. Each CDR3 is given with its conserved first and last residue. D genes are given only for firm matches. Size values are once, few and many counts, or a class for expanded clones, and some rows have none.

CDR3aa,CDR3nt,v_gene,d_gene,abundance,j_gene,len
CSSSQGRNTEAFF,TGCAGTTCCTCGCAGGGACGGAACACTGAAGCTTTCTTT,TRBV20-1,.,.,TRBJ1-1,13
CASSLGNSNQPQHF,TGTGCCAGCAGTTTAGGGAACAGCAATCAGCCCCAGCATTTT,TRBV27,.,many,TRBJ1-5,14
CASSPGQGGYEQYF,TGTGCCAGCAGTCCGGGACAGGGTGGGTACGAGCAGTACTTC,TRBV6-5,TRBD1,many,TRBJ2-7,14
CASSFGTGYEHF,TGTGCCAGCAGTTTTGGGACCGGCTACGAGCATTTT,TRBV12-3/TRBV12-4,.,once,TRBJ1-5,12
CASSADISSRPPLFF,TGTGCCAGCAGTGCCGACATTTCGTCCCGTCCGCCACTGTTTTTT,TRBV2,.,.,TRBJ1-4,15
CASSPQGDGGFYEQYF,TGTGCCAGCAGTCCTCAGGGGGACGGCGGCTTCTACGAGCAGTACTTC,TRBV12-3/TRBV12-4,TRBD1,many,TRBJ2-7,16
CASSIALGPTHETQYF,TGTGCCAGTAGTATAGCGTTAGGACCTACCCATGAGACCCAGTACTTC,TRBV19,.,.,TRBJ2-5,16
CASSYSSGINSEQYF,TGTGCCAGCAGCTACTCTAGCGGGATTAATTCCGAGCAGTACTTC,TRBV7-9,TRBD2,.,TRBJ2-7,15
CASSLPGGQGMANGYTF,TGTGCCAGCAGCTTACCCGGGGGACAGGGGATGGCGAATGGCTACACCTTC,TRBV7-9,TRBD1,.,TRBJ1-2,17
CASSLTANDFRGAFF,TGCGCCAGCAGCCTCACCGCGAACGACTTTCGCGGGGCTTTCTTT,TRBV4-1,.,few,TRBJ1-1,15
CAASRLAGNTGELFF,TGTGCCGCGAGTAGGCTAGCGGGTAACACCGGGGAGCTGTTTTTT,TRBV10-3,TRBD2,few,TRBJ2-2,15
CARRQDTGELFF,TGTGCCAGGCGACAGGACACCGGGGAGCTGTTTTTT,TRBV11-2,.,.,TRBJ2-2,12
CASSSGSSGANVLTF,TGTGCCAGTAGTTCTGGTAGTTCGGGGGCCAACGTCCTGACTTTC,TRBV19,.,.,TRBJ2-6,15
CATNPRGQGTQYF,TGTGCCACTAACCCTCGCGGGCAAGGAACCCAGTACTTC,TRBV7-3,.,.,TRBJ2-5,13
CASSQDLAAYGYTF,TGTGCCAGCAGCCAAGATCTAGCGGCGTATGGCTACACCTTC,TRBV14,.,.,TRBJ1-2,14
CASRGPGQHTGGETQYF,TGTGCCAGCAGGGGACCGGGACAACACACCGGAGGCGAGACCCAGTACTTC,TRBV12-3/TRBV12-4,.,.,TRBJ2-5,17
CASSSTRDRVYDEQFF,TGTGCCAGCAGCTCAACCCGGGACAGGGTTTATGATGAGCAGTTCTTC,TRBV7-9,TRBD1,many,TRBJ2-1,16
CAIEDRSSYEQYF,TGTGCCATCGAAGACAGGTCCTCCTACGAGCAGTACTTC,TRBV10-3,.,.,TRBJ2-7,13
CAMDQGQFNYGYTF,TGTGCCATGGACCAAGGGCAGTTTAACTATGGCTACACCTTC,TRBV7-9,.,few,TRBJ1-2,14
CASSFGGRTYEQYF,TGTGCCAGCAGTTTCGGTGGCAGGACCTACGAGCAGTACTTC,TRBV12-3/TRBV12-4,.,few,TRBJ2-7,14
CASITLGETQYF,TGTGCCAGCATAACGCTGGGGGAGACCCAGTACTTC,TRBV2,.,few,TRBJ2-5,12
CSARQQGESYGYTF,TGCAGTGCTAGACAACAGGGGGAAAGCTATGGCTACACCTTC,TRBV20-1,TRBD1,.,TRBJ1-2,14
CAISDAQSYEQYF,TGTGCCATCAGTGATGCACAGTCCTACGAGCAGTACTTC,TRBV10-3,.,.,TRBJ2-7,13
CSVGGPGTYMNTEAFF,TGCAGCGTCGGAGGGCCAGGGACCTACATGAACACTGAAGCTTTCTTT,TRBV29-1,.,.,TRBJ1-1,16
CASSDRGTGVYTF,TGCGCCAGCAGTGACAGGGGGACAGGGGTCTACACCTTC,TRBV10-1,TRBD1,.,TRBJ1-2,13
CASSLAQGRTTEQYF,TGTGCCAGCAGCTTGGCGCAGGGGAGAACTACCGAGCAGTACTTC,TRBV5-4,.,.,TRBJ2-7,15
CASSLLGSGLGEQYF,TGTGCCAGCAGCTTGTTGGGGTCAGGGCTAGGCGAGCAGTACTTC,TRBV5-6,.,many,TRBJ2-7,15
CASSRGLNEKLFF,TGTGCCTCATCTCGGGGTCTTAATGAAAAACTGTTTTTT,TRBV19,.,.,TRBJ1-4,13